Listed below are T cell receptor beta chains from one sample, sequenced in a study of graft-versus-host responses after intestinal transplantation. Assay: immunoSEQ multiplex PCR; the TCRdb copy retains only in-frame clones and omits some. The sample includes 110,000 to 150,000 clones, roughly 91% seen only once; the top ten take about 0.2%. No antigen has been assigned to these receptors. Sequenced material: unstimulated CD4+ T cells sorted from spleen or lymph node cells, taken before intestinal transplant. Every receptor here comes from a human donor who received an intestinal transplant. Each CDR3 is given with its conserved first and last residue. The order of the fields is CDR3 protein, CDR3 DNA, V gene, D gene, clone size, J gene. D genes are given only for firm matches. Rows may omit the clone size; those that give it use once, few, many or a size class.

CDR3aa: CAWRGVVGYTF; CDR3nt: TGTGCCTGGCGGGGTGTTGTTGGCTACACCTTC; v_gene: TRBV30; d_gene: NA; abundance: NA; j_gene: TRBJ1-2
CDR3aa: CASSLAGTGYNEQFF; CDR3nt: TGTGCCAGCAGCTTAGCAGGGACAGGTTACAATGAGCAGTTCTTC; v_gene: TRBV11-3; d_gene: TRBD1; abundance: NA; j_gene: TRBJ2-1
CDR3aa: CASSLSGRAYEQYF; CDR3nt: TGTGCCAGCAGTTTAAGCGGGAGGGCCTACGAGCAGTACTTC; v_gene: TRBV27; d_gene: TRBD2; abundance: NA; j_gene: TRBJ2-7
CDR3aa: CASRQQGLNTEAFF; CDR3nt: TGTGCCAGCAGACAACAGGGGTTGAACACTGAAGCTTTCTTT; v_gene: TRBV6-5; d_gene: TRBD1; abundance: NA; j_gene: TRBJ1-1
CDR3aa: CASSLVALAGGVNEQFF; CDR3nt: TGTGCCAGCAGCTTAGTGGCACTAGCGGGAGGAGTCAATGAGCAGTTCTTC; v_gene: TRBV7-6; d_gene: TRBD2; abundance: NA; j_gene: TRBJ2-1
CDR3aa: CASGQDGYTF; CDR3nt: TGTGCCAGTGGACAGGATGGCTACACCTTC; v_gene: TRBV10-3; d_gene: TRBD1; abundance: NA; j_gene: TRBJ1-2
CDR3aa: CASSLGPSGQGTYNEQFF; CDR3nt: TGTGCCAGCAGCTTGGGTCCTAGCGGTCAGGGGACCTACAATGAGCAGTTCTTC; v_gene: TRBV11-1; d_gene: NA; abundance: NA; j_gene: TRBJ2-1
CDR3aa: CASSEAVGGAGEKLFF; CDR3nt: TGTGCCAGCAGCGAAGCCGTAGGGGGCGCCGGGGAAAAACTGTTTTTT; v_gene: TRBV14; d_gene: TRBD1; abundance: NA; j_gene: TRBJ1-4
CDR3aa: CASSPDSRKQFF; CDR3nt: TGTGCCAGCTCACCGGATTCGCGGAAGCAGTTCTTC; v_gene: TRBV18; d_gene: NA; abundance: NA; j_gene: TRBJ2-1
CDR3aa: CASSLPGRIQETQYF; CDR3nt: TGTGCCAGCAGTTTACCGGGACGGATACAAGAGACCCAGTACTTC; v_gene: TRBV28; d_gene: NA; abundance: NA; j_gene: TRBJ2-5
CDR3aa: CASSAGTGNTEAFF; CDR3nt: TGTGCCAGCAGTGCCGGGACAGGGAACACTGAAGCTTTCTTT; v_gene: TRBV6-5; d_gene: TRBD1; abundance: NA; j_gene: TRBJ1-1
CDR3aa: CASSLSPFEQYF; CDR3nt: TGTGCCAGCAGTTTATCCCCCTTCGAGCAGTACTTC; v_gene: TRBV28; d_gene: NA; abundance: NA; j_gene: TRBJ2-7
CDR3aa: CASSSDRGAYGYTF; CDR3nt: TGTGCCAGCAGTTCGGACAGGGGCGCCTATGGCTACACCTTC; v_gene: TRBV2; d_gene: TRBD1; abundance: NA; j_gene: TRBJ1-2
CDR3aa: CASSLAGYGYTF; CDR3nt: TGCGCCAGCAGCTTGGCAGGCTATGGCTACACCTTC; v_gene: TRBV5-1; d_gene: NA; abundance: once; j_gene: TRBJ1-2
CDR3aa: CASSQFPAPPDTQYF; CDR3nt: TGCGCCAGCAGTCAATTCCCAGCTCCCCCAGATACGCAGTATTTT; v_gene: TRBV23-1; d_gene: NA; abundance: NA; j_gene: TRBJ2-3
CDR3aa: CASSAEGWQGGNQPQHF; CDR3nt: TGCGCCAGCAGCGCAGAGGGTTGGCAGGGCGGCAATCAGCCCCAGCATTTT; v_gene: TRBV4-1; d_gene: NA; abundance: NA; j_gene: TRBJ1-5
CDR3aa: CASSLAKTSGSTDTQYF; CDR3nt: TGCGCCAGCAGCTTGGCCAAAACTAGCGGGAGTACAGATACGCAGTATTTT; v_gene: TRBV5-1; d_gene: TRBD2; abundance: NA; j_gene: TRBJ2-3
CDR3aa: CAWSATGDTEAFF; CDR3nt: TGTGCCTGGAGTGCCACAGGGGACACTGAAGCTTTCTTT; v_gene: TRBV30; d_gene: TRBD1; abundance: NA; j_gene: TRBJ1-1
CDR3aa: CASSLDRANYGYTF; CDR3nt: TGTGCCAGTAGTCTGGACAGGGCTAACTATGGCTACACCTTC; v_gene: TRBV19; d_gene: TRBD1; abundance: once; j_gene: TRBJ1-2
CDR3aa: CASSLVTGGDGELFF; CDR3nt: TGTGCCAGCAGCTTAGTGACAGGGGGCGACGGGGAGCTGTTTTTT; v_gene: TRBV7-3; d_gene: TRBD1; abundance: NA; j_gene: TRBJ2-2
CDR3aa: CASRAPEVGPDTQYF; CDR3nt: TGTGCCAGCAGGGCACCTGAAGTAGGTCCAGATACGCAGTATTTT; v_gene: TRBV6-5; d_gene: NA; abundance: NA; j_gene: TRBJ2-3
CDR3aa: CASSLVASGRAGDNEQFF; CDR3nt: TGCGCCAGCAGCTTGGTAGCTAGCGGGAGGGCCGGGGACAATGAGCAGTTCTTC; v_gene: TRBV5-1; d_gene: TRBD2; abundance: NA; j_gene: TRBJ2-1